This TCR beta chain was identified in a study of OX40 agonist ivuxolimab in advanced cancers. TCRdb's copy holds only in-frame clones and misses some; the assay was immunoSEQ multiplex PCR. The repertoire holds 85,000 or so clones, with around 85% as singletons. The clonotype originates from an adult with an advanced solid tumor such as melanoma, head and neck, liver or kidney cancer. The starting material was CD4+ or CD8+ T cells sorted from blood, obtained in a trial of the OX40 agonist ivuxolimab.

CDR3 sequence (DNA): TGTGCCAGTAGTAGGGGTTTTGATTCACCCCTCCACTTT. Translating gives CASSRGFDSPLHF. V is TRBV19 and J is TRBJ1-6; D is ambiguous. Germline loops: CDR1 LNHDA, CDR2 SQIVND (reference sequence). The V end lost 4 bases, the J end lost 8 bases, and 9 bases lay between the germline ends. The length of the CDR3 is 13 residues.